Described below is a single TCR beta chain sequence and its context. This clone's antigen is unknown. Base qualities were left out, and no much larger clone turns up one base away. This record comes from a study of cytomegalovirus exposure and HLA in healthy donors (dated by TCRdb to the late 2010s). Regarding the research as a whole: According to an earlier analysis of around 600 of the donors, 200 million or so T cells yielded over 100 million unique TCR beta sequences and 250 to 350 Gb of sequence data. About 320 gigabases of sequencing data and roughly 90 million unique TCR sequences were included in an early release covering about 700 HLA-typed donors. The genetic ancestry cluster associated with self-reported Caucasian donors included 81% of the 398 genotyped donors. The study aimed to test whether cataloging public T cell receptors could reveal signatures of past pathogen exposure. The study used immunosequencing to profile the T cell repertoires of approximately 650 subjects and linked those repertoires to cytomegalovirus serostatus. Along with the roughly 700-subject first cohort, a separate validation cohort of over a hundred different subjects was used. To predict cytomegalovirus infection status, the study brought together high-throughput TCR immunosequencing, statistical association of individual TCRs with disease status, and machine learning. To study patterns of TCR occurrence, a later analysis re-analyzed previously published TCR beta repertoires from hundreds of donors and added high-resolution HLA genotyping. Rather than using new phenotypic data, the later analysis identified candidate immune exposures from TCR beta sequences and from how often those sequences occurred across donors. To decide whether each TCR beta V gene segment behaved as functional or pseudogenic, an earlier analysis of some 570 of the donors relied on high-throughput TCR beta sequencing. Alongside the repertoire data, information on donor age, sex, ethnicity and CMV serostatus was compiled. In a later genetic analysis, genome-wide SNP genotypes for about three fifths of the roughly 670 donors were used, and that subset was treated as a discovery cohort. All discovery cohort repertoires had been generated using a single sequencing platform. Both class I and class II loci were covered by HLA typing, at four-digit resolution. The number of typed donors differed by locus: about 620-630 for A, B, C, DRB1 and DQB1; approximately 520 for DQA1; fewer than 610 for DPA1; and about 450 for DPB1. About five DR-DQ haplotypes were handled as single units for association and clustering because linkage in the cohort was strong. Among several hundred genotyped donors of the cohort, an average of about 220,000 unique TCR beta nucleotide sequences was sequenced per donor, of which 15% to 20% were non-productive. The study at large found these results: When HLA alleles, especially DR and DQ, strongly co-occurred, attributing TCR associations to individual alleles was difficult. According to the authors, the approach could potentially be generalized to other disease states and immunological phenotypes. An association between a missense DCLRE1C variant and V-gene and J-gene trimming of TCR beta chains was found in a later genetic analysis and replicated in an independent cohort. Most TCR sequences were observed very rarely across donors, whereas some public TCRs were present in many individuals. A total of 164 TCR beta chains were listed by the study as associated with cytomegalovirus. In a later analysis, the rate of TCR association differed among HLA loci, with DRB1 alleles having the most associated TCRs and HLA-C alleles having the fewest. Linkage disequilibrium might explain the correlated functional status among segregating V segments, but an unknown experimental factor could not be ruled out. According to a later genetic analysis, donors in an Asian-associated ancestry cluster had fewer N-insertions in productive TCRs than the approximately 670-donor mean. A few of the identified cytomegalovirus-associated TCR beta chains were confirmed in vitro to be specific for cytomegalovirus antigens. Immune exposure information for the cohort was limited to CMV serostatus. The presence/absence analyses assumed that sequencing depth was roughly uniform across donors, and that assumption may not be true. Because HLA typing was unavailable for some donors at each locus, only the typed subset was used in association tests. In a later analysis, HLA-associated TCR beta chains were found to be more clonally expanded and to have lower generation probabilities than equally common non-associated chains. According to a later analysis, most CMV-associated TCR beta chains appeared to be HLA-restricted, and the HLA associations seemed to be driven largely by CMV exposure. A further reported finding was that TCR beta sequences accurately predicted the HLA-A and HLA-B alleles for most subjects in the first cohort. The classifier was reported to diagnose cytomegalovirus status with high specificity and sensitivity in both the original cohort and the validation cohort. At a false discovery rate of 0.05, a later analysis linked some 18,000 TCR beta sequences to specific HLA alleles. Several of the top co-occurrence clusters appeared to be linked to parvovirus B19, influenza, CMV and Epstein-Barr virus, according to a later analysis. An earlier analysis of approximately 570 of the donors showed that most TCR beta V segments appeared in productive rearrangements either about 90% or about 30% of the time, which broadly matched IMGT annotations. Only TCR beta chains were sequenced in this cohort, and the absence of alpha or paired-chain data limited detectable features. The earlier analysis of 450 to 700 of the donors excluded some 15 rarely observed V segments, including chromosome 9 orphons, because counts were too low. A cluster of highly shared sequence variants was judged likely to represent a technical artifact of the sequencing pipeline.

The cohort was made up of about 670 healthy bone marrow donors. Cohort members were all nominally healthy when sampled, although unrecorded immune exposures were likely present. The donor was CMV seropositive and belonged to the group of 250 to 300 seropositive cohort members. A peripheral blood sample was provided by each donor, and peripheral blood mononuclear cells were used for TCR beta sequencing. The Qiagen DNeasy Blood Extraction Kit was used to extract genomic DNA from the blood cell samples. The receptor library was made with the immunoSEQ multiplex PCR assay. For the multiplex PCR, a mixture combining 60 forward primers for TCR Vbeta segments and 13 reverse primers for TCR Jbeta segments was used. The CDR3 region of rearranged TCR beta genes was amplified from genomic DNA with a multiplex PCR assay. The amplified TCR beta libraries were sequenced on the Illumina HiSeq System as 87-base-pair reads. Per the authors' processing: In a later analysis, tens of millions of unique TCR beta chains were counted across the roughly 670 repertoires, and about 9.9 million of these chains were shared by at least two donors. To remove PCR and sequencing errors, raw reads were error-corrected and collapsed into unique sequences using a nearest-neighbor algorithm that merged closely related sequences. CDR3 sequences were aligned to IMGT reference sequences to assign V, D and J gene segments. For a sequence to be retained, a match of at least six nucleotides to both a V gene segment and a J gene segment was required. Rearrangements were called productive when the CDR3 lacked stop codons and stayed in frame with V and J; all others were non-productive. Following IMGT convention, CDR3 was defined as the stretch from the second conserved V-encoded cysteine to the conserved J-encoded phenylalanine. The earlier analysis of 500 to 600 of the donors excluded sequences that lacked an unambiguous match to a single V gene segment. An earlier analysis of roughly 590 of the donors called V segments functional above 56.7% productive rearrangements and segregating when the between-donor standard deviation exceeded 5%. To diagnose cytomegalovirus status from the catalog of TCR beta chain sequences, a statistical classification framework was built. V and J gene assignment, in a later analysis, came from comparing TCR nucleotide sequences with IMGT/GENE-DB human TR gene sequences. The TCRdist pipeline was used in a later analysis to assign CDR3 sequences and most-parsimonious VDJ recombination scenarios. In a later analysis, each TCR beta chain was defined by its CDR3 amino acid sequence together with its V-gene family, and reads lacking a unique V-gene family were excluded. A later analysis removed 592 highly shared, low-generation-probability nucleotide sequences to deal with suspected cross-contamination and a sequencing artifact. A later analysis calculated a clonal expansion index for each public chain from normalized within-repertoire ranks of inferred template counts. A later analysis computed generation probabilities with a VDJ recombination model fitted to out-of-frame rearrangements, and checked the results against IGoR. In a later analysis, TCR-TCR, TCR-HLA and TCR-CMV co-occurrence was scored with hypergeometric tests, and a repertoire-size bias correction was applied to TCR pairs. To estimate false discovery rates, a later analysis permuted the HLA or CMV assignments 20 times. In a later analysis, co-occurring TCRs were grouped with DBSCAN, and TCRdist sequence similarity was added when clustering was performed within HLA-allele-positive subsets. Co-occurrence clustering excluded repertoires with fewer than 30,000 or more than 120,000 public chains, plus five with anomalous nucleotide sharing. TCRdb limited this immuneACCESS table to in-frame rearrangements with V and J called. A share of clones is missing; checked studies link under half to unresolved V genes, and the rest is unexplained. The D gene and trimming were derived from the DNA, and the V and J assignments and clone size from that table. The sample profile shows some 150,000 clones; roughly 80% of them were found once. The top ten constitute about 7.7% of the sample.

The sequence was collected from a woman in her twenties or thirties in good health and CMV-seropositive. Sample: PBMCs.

The DNA sequence reads TGTGCCAGCAGCTCGATCGACAGGGAGAACACTGAAGCTTTCTTT. This codes for CASSSIDRENTEAFF. The V and J segments used are TRBV5-6 and TRBJ1-1; TRBD1 fits 7 bases in the junction. After removal of 3 bases from V and 1 base from J, the junction retains 6 bases not matched to a gene. Including the terminal cysteine and phenylalanine, the CDR3 comprises 15 residues. Left in the record is the CDR3 DNA by itself, 45 bases read in frame from the first base. CDR1 and CDR2, looked up from the germline V gene, are SGHDT and YYEEEE.